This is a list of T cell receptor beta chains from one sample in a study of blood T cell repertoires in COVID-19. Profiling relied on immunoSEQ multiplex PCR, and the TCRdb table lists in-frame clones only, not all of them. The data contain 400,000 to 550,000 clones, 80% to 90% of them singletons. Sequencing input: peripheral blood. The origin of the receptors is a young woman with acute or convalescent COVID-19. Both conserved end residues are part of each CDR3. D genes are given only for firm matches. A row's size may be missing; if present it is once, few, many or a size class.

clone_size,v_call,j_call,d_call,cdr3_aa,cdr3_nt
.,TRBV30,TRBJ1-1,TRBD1,CAWSIRQGGEAFF,TGTGCCTGGAGTATTCGACAGGGAGGTGAAGCTTTCTTT
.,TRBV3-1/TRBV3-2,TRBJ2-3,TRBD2,CASSEGLLSTDTQYF,TGTGCCAGCAGCGAGGGACTACTGAGCACAGATACGCAGTATTTT
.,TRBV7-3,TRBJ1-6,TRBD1,CASSSTGQGASPLHF,TGTGCCAGCAGCTCCACGGGACAGGGGGCCTCACCCCTCCACTTT
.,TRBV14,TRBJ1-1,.,CASTHGEGHEAFF,TGTGCCAGCACCCATGGAGAGGGACACGAAGCTTTCTTT
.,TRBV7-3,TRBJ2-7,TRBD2,CASSLSGLAGDEQYF,TGTGCCAGCAGCTTATCGGGACTAGCGGGAGACGAGCAGTACTTC
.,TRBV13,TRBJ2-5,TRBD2,CASSLGLERGTEETQYF,TGTGCCAGCAGCTTAGGCCTTGAGCGGGGGACGGAGGAGACCCAGTACTTC
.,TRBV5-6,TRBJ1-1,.,CASSLLDFSDTEAFF,TGTGCCAGCAGCTTGTTAGATTTTTCGGACACTGAAGCTTTCTTT
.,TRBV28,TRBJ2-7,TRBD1,CASSLWDRVNFDEQYF,TGTGCCAGCAGTTTATGGGACAGGGTTAATTTCGACGAGCAGTACTTC
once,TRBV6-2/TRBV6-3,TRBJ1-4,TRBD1,CASSYDPGQGGDGEKLFF,TGTGCCAGCAGTTACGACCCTGGACAGGGTGGCGACGGTGAAAAACTGTTTTTT
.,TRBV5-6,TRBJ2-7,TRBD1,CASTYTGTGVLNEQYF,TGTGCCAGCACCTATACAGGGACAGGGGTTTTGAACGAGCAGTACTTC
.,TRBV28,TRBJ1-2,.,CASSLDPSSGQAYGYTF,TGTGCCAGCAGTTTAGATCCCTCTAGCGGACAAGCCTATGGCTACACCTTC
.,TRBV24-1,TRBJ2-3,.,CATTAGTLGSDTQYF,TGTGCCACCACCGCCGGGACATTGGGATCAGATACGCAGTATTTT
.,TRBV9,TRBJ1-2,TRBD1,CASSARDRGHGYTF,TGTGCCAGCAGCGCCCGGGACAGGGGACATGGCTACACCTTC
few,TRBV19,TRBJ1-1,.,CASTLQDNTEAFF,TGTGCCAGTACCTTACAGGATAACACTGAAGCTTTCTTT
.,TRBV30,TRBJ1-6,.,CAWRDSVNSPLHF,TGTGCCTGGAGAGACAGCGTTAATTCACCCCTCCACTTT